The rows below give T cell receptor beta chains drawn from one sample of a study of blood T cell repertoires in COVID-19. The method was immunoSEQ multiplex PCR; TCRdb's version includes in-frame clones alone and lacks a portion of them. Found here are about 160,000 clones, 70% to 90% of them singletons; the top ten hold around 1%. Material: peripheral blood. The receptors shown here come from a man aged 35 to 55 with acute or convalescent COVID-19. Both conserved end residues are trimmed from each CDR3. Each record gives: J gene, V gene, CDR3 protein.

TRBJ2-3	TRBV6-5	ASNTGGVTDTQY
TRBJ2-3	TRBV5-6	ASSWGRGDTQY
TRBJ1-4	TRBV2	ASSGTERAATNEKLF
TRBJ1-2	TRBV4-3	ASSQVRGLNGYT
TRBJ2-7	TRBV6-5	ASSSGTGLYEQY
TRBJ2-2	TRBV6-6	ASSYGGLAGDPNTGELF
TRBJ2-7	TRBV12-5	ASGGRIPSYEQY
TRBJ2-1	TRBV6-6	ASRTITGVSYNEQF
TRBJ1-5	TRBV4-1	ASSLEQGYSNQPQH
TRBJ1-1	TRBV6-5	ASNRDRPPEAF
TRBJ1-1	TRBV30	AWSLPGTNTEAF
TRBJ1-2	TRBV7-9	ASSSSFGGGYGYT
TRBJ2-1	TRBV6-6	ASSYSRGSSYNEQF
TRBJ2-2	TRBV3-1/TRBV3-2	ASSKGSSGASNTGELF
TRBJ2-1	TRBV3-1/TRBV3-2	ASSPPPGTAYNEQF
TRBJ1-6	TRBV9	ASSVESSSYSPLH
TRBJ1-6	TRBV5-1	ASSPSSGQGNSPLH
TRBJ2-7	TRBV4-2	ASSSGQGTYEQY
TRBJ1-2	TRBV10-1	ASRMAGFYYGYT
TRBJ1-2	TRBV6-5	ASRLRDSYGYT
TRBJ2-5	TRBV5-5	ASSLERGLEETQY
TRBJ1-1	TRBV7-9	ASSLGENMNTEAF
TRBJ2-7	TRBV6-5	ASPAGCHEQY
TRBJ2-7	TRBV3-1/TRBV3-2	ASSPTWTGVSYEQY
TRBJ2-7	TRBV4-2	ASSPSNGGFYEQY
TRBJ2-1	TRBV7-3	ASSPGLAVDEQF
TRBJ1-5	TRBV19	ASRTGEVVTQPQH
TRBJ1-1	TRBV27	ASSLLGVSVDTEAF
TRBJ2-4	TRBV15	ATSSGGAGLNIQY
TRBJ2-1	TRBV10-3	AISESGSGGALEQF
TRBJ1-1	TRBV28	ASSLDTGDGTEAF
TRBJ2-7	TRBV27	ASSLYVGQGEQY
TRBJ2-2	TRBV5-1	ASSFLSDGIEQVGELF
TRBJ2-3	TRBV11-3	ASSAGDRGTDTQY
TRBJ2-2	TRBV7-2	ASSWTGPGELF
TRBJ1-4	TRBV5-1	ASSLAPQFGLNEKLF
TRBJ2-3	TRBV6-5	ATDLWTGGPDTQY
TRBJ2-7	TRBV3-1/TRBV3-2	ASSFRTGLIYEQY
TRBJ2-2	TRBV29-1	SVRQGARDTGELF
TRBJ2-5	TRBV29-1	SVSLALPYQETQY
TRBJ2-3	TRBV3-1/TRBV3-2	ASSQAIDSYTDTQY
TRBJ2-2	TRBV9	ASSPRGGGGATGELF
TRBJ1-4	TRBV5-1	ASSPYPKSDEKLF
TRBJ2-7	TRBV4-3	ASSQDSTGASDEQY
TRBJ1-4	TRBV19	ASSYNEKLF
TRBJ1-5	TRBV19	ASTAQGYSNQPQH
TRBJ2-7	TRBV27	ASSLPGGNFHEQY
TRBJ1-6	TRBV7-2	ASSLQATDLYNSPLH
TRBJ2-7	TRBV5-1	ASSQNRFYEQY
TRBJ1-2	TRBV4-2	ASSDTNYGYT
TRBJ2-1	TRBV24-1	ATSAGTDRNEQF
TRBJ2-3	TRBV2	ASSHRTSGSTDTQY
TRBJ2-3	TRBV6-4	ASSPTGVTDTQY
TRBJ2-3	TRBV19	ASSILGTASTDTQY
TRBJ2-7	TRBV13	ASSLRGGVGYEQY
TRBJ1-3	TRBV7-2	ASSLEPPSQGNTIY
TRBJ2-1	TRBV5-1	ASTTGTRVGNEQF
TRBJ1-4	TRBV24-1	ATSSGVGEKLF
TRBJ2-2	TRBV9	ASSVAGQSNTGELF